This T cell receptor beta chain comes out of a study of T cells in Graves' hyperthyroidism and ophthalmopathy. RNA transcripts provided the source from which TCR beta CDR3 regions were amplified. With the HTBI primer set, the TCR CDR3 went through a first round of RT-PCR. One entry per CDR3 protein, called by TCRdb with MiXCR from the multiplex PCR reads. The table has about 520,000 distinct CDR3 sequences, 20% to 25% seen once; the top ten hold less than 30%. At least ten counts were recorded for this clonotype. CDR3 length equals 14 residues. Germline values: CDR1 MNHEY, CDR2 SVGEGT. Trimming shortened V by 2 bases and J by 1 base, and 8 bases separated the two germline ends.

This TCR was sampled from a man aged 18-30 years with Graves' hyperthyroidism. The J gene is TRBJ2-5, the V gene TRBV6-2 or TRBV6-3; no reliable D call. What was sequenced was blood. DNA for the CDR3: TGTGCCAGCAGTTACCAGCCCCTCCAAGAGACCCAGTACTTC. Translated, it gives CASSYQPLQETQYF.